These 29 T cell receptor beta chains were sequenced from one sample in a study of cytomegalovirus exposure and HLA in healthy donors. Sequencing used immunoSEQ multiplex PCR; TCRdb keeps in-frame clones, though not all of them. The sample holds 110,000 to 150,000 clones, over 90% seen once. The sequencing sample was made of PBMCs. The receptors here all came from a young man in good health and CMV-seropositive.

This sequence joins TRBV27 and TRBJ2-7; D is perhaps TRBD2 (5 bases). The CDR3 is made up of 16 amino acids. Germline V lookup: CDR1 MNHEY, CDR2 SMNVEV (reference sequence). The V gene lost 7 bases and the J gene lost 0 bases, with 19 bases spanning the gap. The CDR3 nucleotides are TGTGCCAGCACCCCCTTGGCAGCGGCAGACTCCTACGAGCAGTACTTC. Translation: CASTPLAAADSYEQYF.

The CDR3 DNA is TGTGCCAGTAGTAGGGCACAGGGGGGTCAGCCCCAGCATTTT. Protein product: CASSRAQGGQPQHF. V and J are TRBV19 and TRBJ1-5; 8 bases are a match to TRBD1. Trimming took 4 bases from V and 6 from J; bases not matched to a gene: 5. CDR1 is LNHDA, CDR2 SQIVND, per germline (reference sequence). The CDR3 is made up of 14 amino acids.

The gene calls are TRBV28 and TRBJ1-5; TRBD1 is a possible D gene (6 bases). The CDR3 loop spans 13 amino acids. CDR1 and CDR2 (germline): MDHEN, SYDVKM. Trimming stripped 6 bases from V and 5 bases from J, with 11 bases between. For the CDR3, the DNA is TGTGCCAGCAGGATGGGGGCCGATCAGCCCCAGCATTTT. It is translated as CASRMGADQPQHF.

The chain uses TRBV28 and TRBJ2-7, with a possible D match to TRBD2 (6 bases). V dropped 5 bases and J dropped 2 bases, with 13 bases sitting between them. Looked up from germline, CDR1 is MDHEN and CDR2 is SYDVKM. The CDR3 loop spans 14 amino acids. The CDR3 reads CASSTRTTTYEQYF. In DNA, the CDR3 is TGTGCCAGCAGTACCAGGACTACAACCTACGAGCAGTACTTC. Full variable domain (rest looked up from reference TRBV28 and TRBJ2-7): DVKVTQSSRYLVKRTGEKVFLECVQDMDHENMFWYRQDPGLGLRLIYFSYDVKMKEKGDIPEGYSVSREKKERFSLILESASTNQTSMYLCASSTRTTTYEQYFGPGTRLTVT.

The chain links TRBV2 to TRBJ2-7; possibly TRBD1 for D (6 bases). V was shortened by 6 bases and J by 6 bases, with 12 bases between the two germline ends. Germline assignment: CDR1 SNHLY and CDR2 FYNNEI. The CDR3 length is 12 residues. CDR3 amino acids: CASSAQGGEQYF. CDR3 DNA: TGTGCCAGCAGCGCACAGGGTGGCGAGCAGTACTTC.

The sample holds one count of this clone. The chain links TRBV27 to TRBJ2-1; 13 nucleotides line up with TRBD2. The V gene end was trimmed by 5 bases and the J gene end by 9 bases; junction bases not matched to a gene: 7. Germline V gives CDR1 MNHEY, CDR2 SMNVEV (reference sequence). The CDR3 has 15 amino acids. In DNA form, the CDR3 reads TGTGCCAGCAGTGCCCGACTAGCGGGAGGAGGTGAGCAGTTCTTC. It yields the protein CASSARLAGGGEQFF.

J is TRBJ1-3 and V is TRBV15; 7 positions agree with TRBD1. J was trimmed by 3 bases and V by 5 bases; bases with no gene match: 10. The germline V gene has CDR1 LNHNV and CDR2 YYDKDF (reference sequence). The CDR3 totals 16 residues. As DNA, the CDR3 is TGTGCCACCAGCGGGTCTCCGGGACAGAGTGGAAACACCATATATTTT. Translating gives CATSGSPGQSGNTIYF. Variable domain in full (rest from reference TRBV15 and TRBJ1-3): DAMVIQNPRYQVTQFGKPVTLSCSQTLNHNVMYWYQQKSSQAPKLLFHYYDKDFNNEADTPDNFQSRRPNTSFCFLDIRSPGLGDTAMYLCATSGSPGQSGNTIYFGEGSWLTVV.

This clone was observed a single time. V usage is TRBV30 and J usage is TRBJ2-7; TRBD2 matches at 11 bases. Germline assignment: CDR1 GTSNPN and CDR2 SVGIG (reference sequence). The CDR3 totals 14 residues. With V trimmed by 1 base and J by 7 bases, 6 bases remained unmatched. DNA for the CDR3: TGTGCCTGGAGTGCAGGGACTAGCGGCGGAGAGCAGTACTTC. This encodes CAWSAGTSGGEQYF.

The J gene is TRBJ2-3, the V gene TRBV2; D is possibly TRBD1 (6 bases). Trimming left V 3 bases short and J 3 bases short, with 10 bases between. CDR1 and CDR2 from the germline V gene are SNHLY and FYNNEI. This CDR3 spans 14 amino acids. The CDR3 DNA follows: TGTGCCAGCAGTGATCGTCAGGGGACAGATACGCAGTATTTT. Its protein product is CASSDRQGTDTQYF.

The chain couples TRBV5-1 to TRBJ2-1; 8 bases line up with TRBD2. The CDR3 has 15 amino acids. Germline CDR1 reads SGHRS; CDR2 reads YFSETQ. The V gene end was trimmed by 0 bases and the J gene end by 5 bases; junction bases not matched to a gene: 4. CDR3 in amino acids: CASSLEAGVHNEQFF. The CDR3 nucleotides are TGCGCCAGCAGCTTGGAAGCGGGAGTGCACAATGAGCAGTTCTTC.

This clone was seen a single time. This chain joins TRBV18 and TRBJ1-1; D is undetermined. Trimming left V 2 bases short and J 0 bases short, with 7 bases between. Germline CDR1 reads KGHSH; CDR2 reads LQKENI. This CDR3 has 14 amino acids. The CDR3 coding sequence is TGTGCCAGCTCACCAAGAGGTGTGAACACTGAAGCTTTCTTT. It codes for CASSPRGVNTEAFF.

This clone appeared once. The chain combines TRBV4-1 with TRBJ2-7, with 12 bases identical to TRBD2. Germline values: CDR1 MGHRA, CDR2 YSYEKL. The junction had 13 bases not matched to a gene; V was cut back by 3 bases and J by 4 bases. CDR3 length: 18 amino acids. CDR3 nucleotide sequence: TGCGCCAGCAGCCAGCTCGTGGGGCTAGCGGGAGGGAGGTACGAGCAGTACTTC. Amino acid sequence: CASSQLVGLAGGRYEQYF.

In nucleotides, the CDR3 is TGTGCCAGCAGCGTAGGAAGCCCCGGGAGCGAGCAGTACTTC. Translating gives CASSVGSPGSEQYF. J is TRBJ2-7 and V is TRBV9; weak D call: TRBD2 (6 bases). The germline gives CDR1 SGDLS, CDR2 YYNGEE. V lost 0 bases to trimming and J lost 6 bases, with 13 bases between them. The CDR3 loop spans 14 amino acids.

As DNA, the CDR3 is TGTGCCAGCAGTGCCTTTAGGGGTCAGCCCCAGCATTTT. This codes for CASSAFRGQPQHF. This sequence joins TRBV28 and TRBJ1-5, with D possibly TRBD1 on 5 matching bases. V shed 5 bases and J shed 6 bases, with 11 bases lying between them. This CDR3 region has 13 residues. Germline CDR1 reads MDHEN; CDR2 reads SYDVKM.

V gene TRBV7-8 combines with J gene TRBJ1-5; tentatively, D is TRBD1 (5 bases). Germline CDR1 and CDR2: SGHVS and FQNEAQ. The length of the CDR3 is 15 residues. V was shortened by 0 bases and J by 3 bases, with 9 bases between the two germline ends. The CDR3, as DNA: TGTGCCAGCAGCTTAGCCGGGGGATACAATCAGCCCCAGCATTTT. It encodes CASSLAGGYNQPQHF. The variable domain in full, completed from reference TRBV7-8 and TRBJ1-5, reads GAGVSQSPRYKVAKRGQDVALRCDPISGHVSLFWYQQALGQGPEFLTYFQNEAQLDKSGLPSDRFFAERPEGSVSTLKIQRTQQEDSAVYLCASSLAGGYNQPQHFGDGTRLSIL.

The V and J genes are TRBV5-1 and TRBJ2-5; D not resolved. Deletions cut 5 bases from V and 2 bases from J, with 13 bases between. The V gene's germline CDR1 is SGHRS and CDR2 YFSETQ. The CDR3 totals 14 residues. The CDR3 sequence: CASRPAVTQETQYF. The CDR3 nucleotides read TGCGCCAGCAGACCGGCGGTGACGCAAGAGACCCAGTACTTC.

The chain carries TRBV9 and TRBJ2-3; 12 bases map to TRBD2. Germline V gives CDR1 SGDLS, CDR2 YYNGEE. V lost 3 bases, J lost 6 bases, and 2 bases stayed unmatched. The CDR3 has 14 amino acids. In DNA, the CDR3 is TGTGCCAGCAGCGCCACTAGCGGGAGGGATACGCAGTATTTT. Protein: CASSATSGRDTQYF.

The CDR3 DNA reads as TGCGCCAGCAAAGGCCTAGGTGAAAAACTGTTTTTT. Protein product: CASKGLGEKLFF. This rearrangement joins TRBV5-1 to TRBJ1-4; D gene unclear. Per germline, CDR1 SGHRS and CDR2 YFSETQ. Trimming pared 6 bases from V and 7 bases from J, leaving 10 bases between. The CDR3 has 12 amino acids.

CDR3 bases: TGTGCCAGCAGCGTAGCTAACGCAGATACGCAGTATTTT. The encoded protein is CASSVANADTQYF. This sequence joins TRBV9 and TRBJ2-3; D call uncertain. The germline CDR1 and CDR2 sequences are SGDLS and YYNGEE. The CDR3 loop spans 13 amino acids. Trimming shortened V by 0 bases and J by 4 bases, and 6 bases separated the two germline ends.

The chain links TRBV30 to TRBJ2-5; TRBD1 aligns across 7 bases. The CDR3 spans 14 residues. Germline V lookup: CDR1 GTSNPN, CDR2 SVGIG (reference sequence). The V and J ends lost 3 bases and 2 bases, in that order; junction bases with no gene match: 6. The DNA for the CDR3 is TGTGCCTGGAGCATGACAGGGAATCAAGAGACCCAGTACTTC. Translation gives CAWSMTGNQETQYF.

This clone was found once. The rearrangement links TRBV19 to TRBJ2-3; TRBD1 agrees at 10 bases. V lost 6 bases to trimming and J lost 8 bases; unmatched junction nucleotides: 14. Germline V gene lookup returns CDR1 LNHDA and CDR2 SQIVND (reference sequence). This CDR3 contains 16 residues. The CDR3 loop is CASSRDPGQGRITQYF. CDR3 bases: TGTGCCAGTAGCCGAGACCCGGGACAGGGGAGAATTACGCAGTATTTT.

The chain links TRBV7-9 to TRBJ1-1, with a tentative D call TRBD1 (5 bases). The V and J ends lost 5 bases and 0 bases respectively, with 13 bases between them. CDR3 length: 15 amino acids. CDR1 and CDR2 (germline): SEHNR, FQNEAQ (reference sequence). The CDR3 sequence is CASSGVGGMNTEAFF. CDR3 sequence (DNA): TGTGCCAGCAGCGGAGTGGGGGGGATGAACACTGAAGCTTTCTTT.

This chain uses TRBV4-1 with TRBJ2-7; 7 bases are shared with TRBD1. The CDR3 contains 15 residues. The V gene's germline CDR1 is MGHRA and CDR2 YSYEKL. The trim removed 4 bases at V and 2 bases at J, leaving 8 bases unmatched. This CDR3 reads CASSPWDSEAYEQYF. In nucleotides, the CDR3 is TGCGCCAGCAGCCCCTGGGACAGTGAAGCCTACGAGCAGTACTTC.

The chain links TRBV9 to TRBJ2-2, with 7 positions matching TRBD1. Germline CDR1 is SGDLS and CDR2 is YYNGEE. The V gene end was trimmed by 1 base and the J gene end by 7 bases; junction bases not matched to a gene: 10. This CDR3 spans 16 amino acids. The CDR3 region is CASSVSSQGKIGELFF. Here the CDR3 DNA reads TGTGCCAGCAGCGTATCTTCACAGGGGAAGATCGGGGAGCTGTTTTTT. Full variable domain (rest looked up from reference TRBV9 and TRBJ2-2): DSGVTQTPKHLITATGQRVTLRCSPRSGDLSVYWYQQSLDQGLQFLIQYYNGEERAKGNILERFSAQQFPDLHSELNLSSLELGDSALYFCASSVSSQGKIGELFFGEGSRLTVL.

V and J are TRBV5-4 and TRBJ2-2; 8 positions match TRBD2. CDR1 SGHNT and CDR2 YYREEE come from the germline V gene (reference sequence). CDR3 length: 15 residues. The J segment lost 2 bases and the V segment lost 4 bases, leaving 4 bases of the junction unmatched. CDR3 protein: CASSPGGDNTGELFF. In DNA, the CDR3 is TGTGCCAGCAGCCCGGGGGGGGACAACACCGGGGAGCTGTTTTTT.

The J gene is TRBJ1-6, the V gene TRBV30, with 8 bases aligning to TRBD1. V was clipped by 4 bases and J by 8 bases; unmatched bases: 4. This CDR3 comprises 13 residues. The germline gives CDR1 GTSNPN, CDR2 SVGIG (reference sequence). CDR3 sequence: CAWNTGGHSPLHF. For the CDR3, the DNA is TGTGCCTGGAATACAGGGGGACATTCACCCCTCCACTTT. The whole variable domain, filled in from reference TRBV30 and TRBJ1-6, reads SQTIHQWPATLVQPVGSPLSLECTVEGTSNPNLYWYRQAAGRGLQLLFYSVGIGQISSEVPQNLSASRPQDRQFILSSKKLLLSDSGFYLCAWNTGGHSPLHFGNGTRLTVT.

This clone was counted only a few times. The chain links TRBV18 to TRBJ2-1, with D tentatively TRBD2 (5 bases). The CDR3 loop spans 16 amino acids. Germline CDR1 KGHSH, CDR2 LQKENI. The germline V and J ends were trimmed by 3 bases and 0 bases, with 12 bases remaining between them. The CDR3 region has the DNA TGTGCCAGCTCACCGACCTGGAGGAGCTCCTACAATGAGCAGTTCTTC. This sequence encodes CASSPTWRSSYNEQFF.

V is TRBV7-3 and J is TRBJ2-3; 10 bases are shared with TRBD2. CDR1 is SGHTA, CDR2 FQGTGA, per germline. The CDR3 consists of 19 residues. Trimming at V came to 6 bases and at J to 5 bases, leaving 20 bases not matched to a gene. CDR3 protein: CASSKGPGGAGGLGDTQYF. CDR3 sequence (DNA): TGTGCCAGCAGTAAAGGACCGGGTGGAGCGGGAGGGTTAGGAGATACGCAGTATTTT.

This chain connects TRBV11-2 to TRBJ2-7, with 8 bases lining up with TRBD2. Trimming cost V 5 bases and J 7 bases; bases outside gene matches: 10. The CDR3 loop spans 14 amino acids. Germline CDR1 is SGHAT and CDR2 is FQNNGV. This chain's CDR3 is CASSPFPREGEQYF. CDR3 in DNA: TGTGCCAGCAGCCCCTTTCCTCGGGAGGGGGAGCAGTACTTC. The full variable domain, its missing parts supplied by reference TRBV11-2 and TRBJ2-7, is EAGVAQSPRYKIIEKRQSVAFWCNPISGHATLYWYQQILGQGPKLLIQFQNNGVVDDSQLPKDRFSAERLKGVDSTLKIQPAKLEDSAVYLCASSPFPREGEQYFGPGTRLTVT.